A single T cell receptor (beta chain) is shown here with its context. Its antigen is currently unknown. These data originate in a study of T cells in Graves' hyperthyroidism and ophthalmopathy. Amplified regions were TCR beta CDR3 sequences from RNA transcripts. First-round RT-PCR of the TCR CDR3 relied on the HTBI primer set. TCRdb used MiXCR to reprocess the multiplex PCR reads, holding one entry per CDR3 protein. This table has hundreds of thousands of distinct CDR3 sequences, around 15% appearing once. Findings and caveats of the study: Appearing also in blood were most of the thyroid clonotypes expanded above 0.001. Stable hyperthyroidism was told apart from ophthalmopathy by a model built on 13 V-J features. The model anticipated ophthalmopathy a median approximately 6.6 months pre-onset.

Sequencing was performed on blood. The TCR sequence derives from a woman between 50 and 59 years old with Graves' ophthalmopathy.

The CDR3 region is CASRGDRGLSGNTIYF. The CDR3 DNA is TGTGCCAGCAGGGGGGACAGGGGCCTCTCTGGAAACACCATATATTTT. V and J are TRBV7-9 and TRBJ1-3; 10 nucleotides agree with TRBD1. The trim removed 6 bases at V and 0 bases at J, leaving 5 bases unmatched. The CDR3 covers 16 residues. Looked up from germline, CDR1 is SEHNR and CDR2 is FQNEAQ (reference sequence).